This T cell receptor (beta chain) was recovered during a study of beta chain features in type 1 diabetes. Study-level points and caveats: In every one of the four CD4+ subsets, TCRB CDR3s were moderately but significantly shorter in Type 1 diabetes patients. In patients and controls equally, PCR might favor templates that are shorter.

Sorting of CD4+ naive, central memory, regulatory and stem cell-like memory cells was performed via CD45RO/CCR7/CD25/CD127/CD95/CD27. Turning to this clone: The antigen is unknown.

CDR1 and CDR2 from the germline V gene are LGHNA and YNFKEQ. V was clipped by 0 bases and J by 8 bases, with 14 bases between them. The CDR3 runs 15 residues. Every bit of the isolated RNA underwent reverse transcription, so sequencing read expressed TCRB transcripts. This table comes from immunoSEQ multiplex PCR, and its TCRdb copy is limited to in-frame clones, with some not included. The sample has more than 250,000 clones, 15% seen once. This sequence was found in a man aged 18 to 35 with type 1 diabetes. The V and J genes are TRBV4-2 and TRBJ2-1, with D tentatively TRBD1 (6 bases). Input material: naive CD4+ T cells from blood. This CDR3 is CASSQDGQGFDEQFF. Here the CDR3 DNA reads TGTGCCAGCAGCCAAGACGGCCAGGGGTTCGATGAGCAGTTCTTC.